Described below is a single TCR beta chain sequence and its context. Its antigen is undetermined. The data are from a study of cytomegalovirus exposure and HLA in healthy donors. The overall study: The study placed over 65% of its approximately 400 genotyped donors in the Caucasian-associated ancestry cluster. The study's findings and limits: It emerged from a later analysis that several of the most significant clusters appeared to be linked to common viral pathogens.

With 60 Vbeta and 13 Jbeta primers, the PCR was carried out. This table comes from immunoSEQ multiplex PCR, and its TCRdb copy is limited to in-frame clones, with some not included. This sample carries some 100,000 clones, 70% to 85% of them seen once, and the ten largest clones take approximately 10%. Sequenced sample: PBMCs. The sequence derives from a woman aged 45 to 65 in good health and CMV-seropositive.

CDR3 sequence (DNA): TGTGCCTGGAGTGCCCGGGGTACCTATAATTCACCCCTCCACTTT. Its translation: CAWSARGTYNSPLHF. J is TRBJ1-6 and V is TRBV30, with D hard to call. The CDR3 runs 15 residues. Germline CDR1 reads GTSNPN; CDR2 reads SVGIG (reference sequence). Trimming took off 1 base at V and 2 bases at J, with 9 bases between the two ends. The entire variable domain, with the rest obtained from reference TRBV30 and TRBJ1-6, is as follows: SQTIHQWPATLVQPVGSPLSLECTVEGTSNPNLYWYRQAAGRGLQLLFYSVGIGQISSEVPQNLSASRPQDRQFILSSKKLLLSDSGFYLCAWSARGTYNSPLHFGNGTRLTVT.